This TCR beta chain was sequenced during a study of T cells in Graves' hyperthyroidism and ophthalmopathy. Germline CDR1 reads DFQATT; CDR2 reads SNEGSKA (reference sequence). The V gene lost 3 bases and the J gene lost 5 bases, with 16 bases spanning the gap. The CDR3 has 14 residues. Findings and limits, study-wide: Blood held most thyroid clonotypes expanded above 0.001 frequency. A model built on 13 V-J features separated ophthalmopathy from stable hyperthyroidism.

This clonotype appeared many times. Its antigen remains unknown. Amplified regions were TCR beta CDR3 sequences from RNA transcripts. TCR CDR3 underwent first-round RT-PCR with the HTBI primer set. One entry per CDR3 protein results from TCRdb running MiXCR on the multiplex PCR reads. The sample carries 640,000 or so distinct CDR3 sequences, approximately 15% recorded once. Patients were excluded because of uncontrolled infection, other autoimmune disease, pregnancy or lactation. The study based diagnoses on clinical symptoms, serum thyroxine and TRAb, thyroid ultrasound and orbital computed tomography.

The chain recombines TRBV20-1 with TRBJ1-1; D might be TRBD1 (5 bases). Material: blood. The TCR sequence derives from a woman between 18 and 30 years old with Graves' ophthalmopathy. The chain's CDR3 is CSARGSGGLTEAFF. The CDR3 DNA sequence: TGCAGTGCTAGGGGTTCCGGGGGATTAACTGAAGCTTTCTTT.